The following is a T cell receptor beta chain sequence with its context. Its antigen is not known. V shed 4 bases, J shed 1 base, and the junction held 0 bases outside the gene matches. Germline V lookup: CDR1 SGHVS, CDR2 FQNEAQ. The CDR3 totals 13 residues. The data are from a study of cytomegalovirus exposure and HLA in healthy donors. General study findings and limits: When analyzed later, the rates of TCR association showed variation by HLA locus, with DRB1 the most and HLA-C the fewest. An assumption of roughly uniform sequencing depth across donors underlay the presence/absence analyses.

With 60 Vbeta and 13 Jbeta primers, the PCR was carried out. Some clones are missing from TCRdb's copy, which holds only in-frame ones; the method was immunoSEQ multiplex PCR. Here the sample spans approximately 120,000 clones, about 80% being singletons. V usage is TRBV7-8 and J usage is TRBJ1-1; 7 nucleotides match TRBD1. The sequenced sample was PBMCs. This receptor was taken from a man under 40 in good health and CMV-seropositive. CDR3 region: CASSSGGNTEAFF. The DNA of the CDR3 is TGTGCCAGCAGCTCAGGGGGGAACACTGAAGCTTTCTTT. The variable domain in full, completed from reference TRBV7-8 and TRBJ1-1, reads GAGVSQSPRYKVAKRGQDVALRCDPISGHVSLFWYQQALGQGPEFLTYFQNEAQLDKSGLPSDRFFAERPEGSVSTLKIQRTQQEDSAVYLCASSSGGNTEAFFGQGTRLTVV.